These 21 T cell receptor beta chains were sequenced from one sample in a study of CD8 T cells in Susac syndrome. RNA totalling roughly 0.45 to 1 ug underwent reverse transcription with random hexamers. TCRdb passed the immunoSEQ multiplex PCR reads through MiXCR, listing each CDR3 protein once. The profile covers a few hundred thousand distinct CDR3 sequences, with roughly 85% appearing a single time and approximately 0.11% taken by the ten largest. The sequencing input was CD8+ T cells from PBMCs. The receptors here all came from a human donor with multiple sclerosis.

The chain employs TRBV5-5 and TRBJ2-7; weak D call: TRBD2 (5 bases). V was cut by 4 bases and J by 2 bases, with 10 bases left in between. The CDR3 covers 13 residues. Per germline, CDR1 SGHKS and CDR2 YYEKEE (reference sequence). CDR3 in DNA: TGTGCCAGCAGCGAGGAGGCCACCTACGAGCAGTACTTC. The encoded protein is CASSEEATYEQYF.

The chain combines TRBV5-5 with TRBJ2-7; the D gene could be TRBD1 or TRBD2 (5 bases each). This CDR3 contains 15 residues. CDR1 and CDR2 from the germline V gene are SGHKS and YYEKEE (reference sequence). V was pared by 4 bases and J by 3 bases, with 17 bases between. DNA for the CDR3: TGTGCCAGCAGCCGAAGCCGGGACGGAGACTACGAGCAGTACTTC. Translating it yields CASSRSRDGDYEQYF.

This rearrangement joins TRBV3-1 to TRBJ2-2; TRBD2 matches 10 bases. The V segment lost 0 bases and the J segment 6 bases; nucleotides outside the gene matches: 10. This CDR3 has 18 amino acids. CDR1 is LGHDT, CDR2 YNNKEL, per germline (reference sequence). This chain's CDR3 is CASSQEFQREGVAGELFF. The CDR3 coding sequence is TGTGCCAGCAGCCAAGAATTCCAGCGGGAGGGAGTGGCCGGGGAGCTGTTTTTT.

The rearrangement links TRBV7-8 to TRBJ2-1, with 13 bases matching TRBD2. This CDR3 comprises 16 residues. Germline trimming cut 5 bases from V and 4 bases from J; bases unmatched to any gene: 5. The germline V gene has CDR1 SGHVS and CDR2 FQNEAQ. Here the CDR3 reads CASSRGLAGTYNEQFF. The CDR3 DNA sequence: TGTGCCAGCAGCCGGGGACTAGCGGGAACTTACAATGAGCAGTTCTTC.

DNA of the CDR3: TGTGCCAGCAGCCCAGGGGGGGTCAATCAGCCCCAGCATTTT. It is translated as CASSPGGVNQPQHF. This chain uses TRBV7-9 with TRBJ1-5; 7 nucleotides align to TRBD1. The germline gives CDR1 SEHNR, CDR2 FQNEAQ (reference sequence). The CDR3 spans 14 residues. V lost 5 bases, J lost 3 bases, and 4 bases stayed unmatched.

The CDR3 nucleotides read TGTGCCAGCATCCCGAGGGGGACTAGACTCCCCGCGAACTACAATGAGCAGTTCTTC. Translation gives CASIPRGTRLPANYNEQFF. The chain carries TRBV5-5 and TRBJ2-1; 8 positions match TRBD2. J was trimmed by 3 bases and V by 6 bases; bases with no gene match: 20. The CDR3 has 19 residues. The V gene's germline CDR1 is SGHKS and CDR2 YYEKEE (reference sequence).

The chain has TRBV27 and TRBJ2-4; D gene unclear. V lost 3 bases and J 7 bases, leaving 4 bases between the germline ends. Germline V CDR1 and CDR2: MNHEY, SMNVEV (reference sequence). This CDR3 has 11 amino acids. The CDR3 DNA reads TGTGCCAGCAGTTTTCAGAACATTCAGTACTTC. Amino acids: CASSFQNIQYF.

This chain's CDR3 is CASSPGEGAVLDFF. CDR3 nucleotide sequence: TGTGCCAGCAGTCCGGGGGAGGGGGCCGTGTTAGATTTCTTT. The chain couples TRBV28 to TRBJ1-1; 7 bases align to TRBD1. The junction had 16 bases not matched to a gene; V was cut back by 5 bases and J by 13 bases. Germline V lookup: CDR1 MDHEN, CDR2 SYDVKM. There are 14 residues in the CDR3. Drawing the rest from reference TRBV28 and TRBJ1-1, the complete variable domain is DVKVTQSSRYLVKRTGEKVFLECVQDMDHENMFWYRQDPGLGLRLIYFSYDVKMKEKGDIPEGYSVSREKKERFSLILESASTNQTSMYLCASSPGEGAVLDFFGQGTRLTVV.

The J gene is TRBJ1-5, the V gene TRBV20-1; D unclear. Germline lookup yields CDR1 DFQATT and CDR2 SNEGSKA (reference sequence). This CDR3 is built from 14 residues. Trimming took off 4 bases at V and 0 bases at J, with 10 bases between the two ends. The DNA for the CDR3 is TGCAGTGCTAAGGCGAAAGATAGCAATCAGCCCCAGCATTTT. Protein product: CSAKAKDSNQPQHF.

V and J are TRBV19 and TRBJ1-5; weak D call: TRBD1 (6 bases). Germline CDR1 reads LNHDA; CDR2 reads SQIVND (reference sequence). V gave up 5 bases and J gave up 9 bases, with 26 bases separating them. There are 17 residues in the CDR3. CDR3 nucleotides: TGTGCCAGTAGTCAAACCTTAGAGGGGGGACGGTTCCTGCCCCAGCATTTT. Translating gives CASSQTLEGGRFLPQHF.

V usage is TRBV11-2 and J usage is TRBJ2-5; no clear D gene. CDR1 and CDR2 from the germline V gene are SGHAT and FQNNGV. The CDR3 totals 12 residues. V was shortened by 3 bases and J by 4 bases, with 6 bases between the two germline ends. The DNA for the CDR3 is TGTGCCAGCAGCTTGTCTAGAGAGACCCAGTACTTC. It encodes CASSLSRETQYF.

This chain links TRBV7-9 with TRBJ2-2; the D gene could be TRBD1 or TRBD2 (5 bases each). Between the trimmed V and J ends, which lost 4 bases and 6 bases, there was a span of 21 bases. CDR3 size: 17 residues. Germline lookup yields CDR1 SEHNR and CDR2 FQNEAQ (reference sequence). CDR3 coding DNA: TGTGCCAGCAGCTCGGGACGGAGTATGTTCCCCGCCGGGGAGCTGTTTTTT. Amino acid sequence: CASSSGRSMFPAGELFF.

This clonotype was seen a handful of times. This chain connects TRBV6-5 to TRBJ1-4; D remains ambiguous. V lost 4 bases, J lost 0 bases, and 12 bases lay in between. Per germline, CDR1 MNHEY and CDR2 SVGAGI. The CDR3 is 16 residues long. CDR3 sequence reads: CASSSLWETTNEKLFF. CDR3 sequence (DNA): TGTGCCAGCAGTTCCCTTTGGGAGACAACTAATGAAAAACTGTTTTTT.

The rearrangement joins TRBV7-9 to TRBJ2-7; possibly TRBD1 or TRBD2 for D (5 bases each). This CDR3 is 15 amino acids long. Trimming took 3 bases from V and 6 from J, leaving 18 bases between them. Germline CDR1 SEHNR, CDR2 FQNEAQ (reference sequence). The CDR3 sequence: CASSFSGAPLSEQYF. In DNA form, the CDR3 reads TGTGCCAGCAGCTTCTCCGGGGCCCCTTTAAGCGAGCAGTACTTC.

CDR3 bases: TGTGCCAGCAGCCGGGACCAGAACACTGAAGCTTTCTTT. Protein sequence: CASSRDQNTEAFF. The chain is built from TRBV5-4 and TRBJ1-1; a possible D gene is TRBD1 (5 bases). The V gene's germline CDR1 is SGHNT and CDR2 YYREEE (reference sequence). There are 13 residues in the CDR3. Trimming pared 4 bases from V and 1 base from J, leaving 8 bases between.

This rearrangement joins TRBV6-5 to TRBJ1-1, with 8 bases identical to TRBD1. The ends lost 2 bases at V and 10 bases at J; junction bases unmatched: 12. CDR3 length: 15 amino acids. Germline-derived CDR1 and CDR2 are MNHEY and SVGAGI. CDR3 sequence (DNA): TGTGCCAGCAGTTACCCCGGACAGGGTGTTTTACGAGCTTTCTTT. Translated: CASSYPGQGVLRAFF.

The chain combines TRBV20-1 with TRBJ2-7; 8 nucleotides line up with TRBD2. Trimming took 5 bases from V and 5 from J; bases not matched to a gene: 11. Looked up from germline, CDR1 is DFQATT and CDR2 is SNEGSKA (reference sequence). The CDR3 covers 14 residues. The CDR3 region has the DNA TGCAGTGCTCCCGAGGAGCGGGAGACCAACGAGCAGTACTTC. Its protein product is CSAPEERETNEQYF.

This clonotype occurred once. V gene TRBV27 combines with J gene TRBJ2-6, with D maybe TRBD2 (6 bases). This CDR3 has 16 residues. Between the trimmed V and J ends, which lost 8 bases and 1 base, there was a span of 15 bases. CDR1 MNHEY and CDR2 SMNVEV come from the germline V gene (reference sequence). CDR3 coding DNA: TGTGCCAGCGGTCAGATGGGGGGTTCTGGGGCCAACGTCCTGACTTTC. Encoded protein: CASGQMGGSGANVLTF.

The J gene is TRBJ2-1, the V gene TRBV27; 14 bases line up with TRBD2. With V trimmed by 5 bases and J by 7 bases, 4 bases remained unmatched. From germline, CDR1 is MNHEY and CDR2 SMNVEV (reference sequence). CDR3 length: 15 amino acids. The CDR3 DNA reads TGTGCCAGCAGTGCGGGACTAGCGGGAGTGAATGAGCAGTTCTTC. Protein sequence: CASSAGLAGVNEQFF.

This chain joins TRBV24-1 and TRBJ1-2; unclear D gene. Germline V gene sequence: CDR1 KGHDR, CDR2 SFDVKD. The V and J ends lost 2 bases and 4 bases respectively, with 7 bases between them. This CDR3 comprises 13 residues. CDR3: CATSDSGAYGYTF. The DNA of the CDR3 is TGTGCCACCAGTGATTCGGGCGCCTATGGCTACACCTTC.

The chain is built from TRBV28 and TRBJ2-3, with 9 bases fitting TRBD2. The CDR3 totals 16 residues. Per the germline V gene, CDR1 is MDHEN and CDR2 is SYDVKM. Unmatched junction bases numbered 16, after V lost 7 bases and J lost 8 bases. The DNA of the CDR3 is TGTGCCAGCACCCCAAGGGGTAGCGGGAGTAGACGTACGCAGTATTTT. Translating gives CASTPRGSGSRRTQYF. Full variable domain (remainder filled in from reference TRBV28 and TRBJ2-3): DVKVTQSSRYLVKRTGEKVFLECVQDMDHENMFWYRQDPGLGLRLIYFSYDVKMKEKGDIPEGYSVSREKKERFSLILESASTNQTSMYLCASTPRGSGSRRTQYFGPGTRLTVL.